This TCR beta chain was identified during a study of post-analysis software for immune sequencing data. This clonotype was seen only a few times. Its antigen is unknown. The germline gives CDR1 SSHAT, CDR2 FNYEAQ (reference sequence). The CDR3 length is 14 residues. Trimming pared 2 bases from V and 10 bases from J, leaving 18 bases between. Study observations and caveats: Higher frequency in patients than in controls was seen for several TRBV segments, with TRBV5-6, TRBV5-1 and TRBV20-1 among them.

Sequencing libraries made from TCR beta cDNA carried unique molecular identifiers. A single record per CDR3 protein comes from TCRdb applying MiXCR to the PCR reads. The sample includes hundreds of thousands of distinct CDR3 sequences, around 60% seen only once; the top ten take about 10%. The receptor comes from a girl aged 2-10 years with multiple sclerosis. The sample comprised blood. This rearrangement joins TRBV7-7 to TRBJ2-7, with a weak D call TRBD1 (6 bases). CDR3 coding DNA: TGTGCCAGCAGCTTATCGCAGGGGACGAGCCCCCAGTACTTC. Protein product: CASSLSQGTSPQYF.